Listed here are 26 T cell receptor beta chains from one sample, sequenced in a study of cytomegalovirus exposure and HLA in healthy donors. Libraries were prepared by immunoSEQ multiplex PCR; TCRdb keeps only in-frame clonotypes and omits some of them. This table has some 150,000 clones, roughly 84% appearing once. The specimen was PBMCs. These receptors were taken from a human donor in good health.

This chain uses TRBV27 with TRBJ2-7; 7 bases are shared with TRBD1. The CDR3 contains 13 residues. Trimming removed 10 bases from V and 5 bases from J; junction bases left unmatched: 11. Germline CDR1 reads MNHEY; CDR2 reads SMNVEV (reference sequence). CDR3 bases: TGTGCCACTGTACAGAGAGGGGGCCACGAGCAGTACTTC. It encodes CATVQRGGHEQYF.

The chain carries TRBV18 and TRBJ1-1; 9 nucleotides match TRBD1. This CDR3 has 16 amino acids. The germline gives CDR1 KGHSH, CDR2 LQKENI. V lost 2 bases, J lost 0 bases, and 4 bases stayed unmatched. The CDR3 loop reads CASSPEDRGMNTEAFF. In DNA, the CDR3 is TGTGCCAGCTCACCAGAGGACAGGGGAATGAACACTGAAGCTTTCTTT.

The CDR3 nucleotides are TGCGCCAGCAGTGAGTCACCTGGACTCTATGGCTACACCTTC. It translates to CASSESPGLYGYTF. The genes are TRBV10-2 and TRBJ1-2; D not resolved. Trimming removed 0 bases from V and 4 bases from J, with 9 bases in between. The CDR3 runs to 14 residues. Germline CDR1 reads WSHSY; CDR2 reads SAAADI.

This clone was counted a single time. The V gene is TRBV7-2, the J gene TRBJ2-7; perhaps TRBD1 as D (5 bases). This CDR3 spans 15 amino acids. The germline V gene encodes CDR1 SGHTA and CDR2 FQGNSA. With 2 bases removed from V and 7 bases from J, the gap between germline ends came to 18 bases. This CDR3 is CASSLIILQGQEQYF. As DNA, the CDR3 is TGTGCCAGCAGCTTAATCATTCTGCAGGGTCAAGAGCAGTACTTC.

This clone was observed a single time. V is TRBV5-1 and J is TRBJ2-2; a weak D match, TRBD2 (5 bases). The CDR3 is 14 residues long. Germline-derived CDR1 and CDR2 are SGHRS and YFSETQ. The V end lost 4 bases, the J end lost 4 bases, and 11 bases lay between the germline ends. CDR3 in DNA: TGCGCCAGCAGCACCGCCGGACTCACCGGGGAGCTGTTTTTT. It specifies CASSTAGLTGELFF.

J is TRBJ2-5 and V is TRBV25-1; possible D gene TRBD1, 6 bases. This CDR3 is 14 amino acids long. Per germline, CDR1 MGHDK and CDR2 SYGVNS. The germline V and J ends were trimmed by 1 base and 5 bases, with 11 bases remaining between them. The CDR3 here is CASSELGGIETQYF. In DNA, the CDR3 is TGTGCCAGCAGTGAATTAGGGGGAATCGAGACCCAGTACTTC.

The CDR3: CASSPDRGGTEAFF. CDR3 coding DNA: TGTGCCAGCAGCCCAGACAGGGGTGGCACTGAAGCTTTCTTT. The chain employs TRBV6-5 and TRBJ1-1, with 8 bases fitting TRBD1. This CDR3 spans 14 amino acids. Germline V gene sequence: CDR1 MNHEY, CDR2 SVGAGI. Trimming took 6 bases from V and 4 from J; bases not matched to a gene: 7.

The chain employs TRBV19 and TRBJ2-1; D might be TRBD1 (5 bases). This CDR3 contains 13 residues. V lost 1 base and J lost 7, with 8 bases in between. Germline values: CDR1 LNHDA, CDR2 SQIVND (reference sequence). The CDR3 DNA follows: TGTGCCAGTAGTATAGTCAGGGTGAATGAGCAGTTCTTC. It translates to CASSIVRVNEQFF.

The chain uses TRBV5-1 and TRBJ2-3; a weak D match, TRBD2 (7 bases). Trimming shortened V by 4 bases and J by 6 bases, and 15 bases separated the two germline ends. The CDR3 runs 14 residues. Germline values: CDR1 SGHRS, CDR2 YFSETQ. The CDR3 nucleotides read TGCGCCAGCAGCGGGGGGGGCGCTATGGATACGCAGTATTTT. Translating it yields CASSGGGAMDTQYF.

The genes are TRBV30 and TRBJ2-7; the D is unclear. From germline, CDR1 is GTSNPN and CDR2 SVGIG (reference sequence). This CDR3 has 12 residues. Trimming took 0 bases from V and 2 from J, leaving 5 bases between them. DNA for the CDR3: TGTGCCTGGAGTGTGTCTCCCTACGAGCAGTACTTC. It specifies CAWSVSPYEQYF.

The rearrangement uses TRBV2 and TRBJ2-3; no definite D call. The V end lost 3 bases, the J end lost 4 bases, and 5 bases lay between the germline ends. This CDR3 has 12 residues. Germline V gene data show CDR1 as SNHLY and CDR2 as FYNNEI. The DNA of the CDR3 is TGTGCCAGCAGTGACAGGCCAGATACGCAGTATTTT. Protein sequence: CASSDRPDTQYF.

This clone came up many times. CDR3 nucleotide sequence: TGTGCCAGCAGTTCCGGGGGCTCTGGGGCCAACGTCCTGACTTTC. Its protein product is CASSSGGSGANVLTF. The chain joins TRBV6-6 to TRBJ2-6; D is possibly TRBD2 (6 bases). Deletions cut 4 bases from V and 0 bases from J, with 7 bases between. This CDR3 has 15 amino acids. The germline CDR1 and CDR2 sequences are MNHNY and SVGAGI (reference sequence).

This clone was picked up a small number of times. It is unclear where the CDR3 begins or ends on the DNA, so no DNA is shown, and the CDR3 is as TCRdb lists it. The V gene is TRBV21-1, the J gene TRBJ1-1. TRBV21-1 is an annotated pseudogene. With termini counted, the CDR3 has 18 amino acids. CDR3 sequence: CASSVKVGGGSRDPEAFF.

This clone has only a few counts. The V gene is TRBV27, the J gene TRBJ2-1; 7 bases agree with TRBD1. Germline V lookup: CDR1 MNHEY, CDR2 SMNVEV (reference sequence). V shed 2 bases, J shed 1 base, and the junction held 5 bases outside the gene matches. This CDR3 is 16 amino acids long. The CDR3 coding sequence is TGTGCCAGCAGTTTAGACAGGGCCTTTTCCTACAATGAGCAGTTCTTC. It codes for CASSLDRAFSYNEQFF.

The chain combines TRBV6-6 with TRBJ2-7; D might be TRBD1 (6 bases). Trimming removed 5 bases at V and 1 base at J, with 12 bases between. The CDR3 has 14 residues. Germline V lookup: CDR1 MNHNY, CDR2 SVGAGI (reference sequence). The CDR3 reads CASSDRDKSYEQYF. The CDR3 bases are TGTGCCAGCAGTGACCGGGACAAGTCCTACGAGCAGTACTTC.

The rearrangement joins TRBV5-5 to TRBJ2-7; 7 nucleotides align to TRBD1. The V and J ends lost 7 bases and 4 bases, in that order; junction bases with no gene match: 17. The CDR3 extends over 16 amino acids. The germline CDR1 and CDR2 sequences are SGHKS and YYEKEE (reference sequence). The CDR3 DNA reads as TGTGCCAGCCAAGGGGTAGTGCGGAACAGGGGATACGAGCAGTACTTC. Amino acid sequence: CASQGVVRNRGYEQYF.

The chain links TRBV11-1 to TRBJ2-1, with a tentative D call TRBD1 (6 bases). Germline CDR1 and CDR2: SGHAT and FQDESV (reference sequence). V was trimmed by 4 bases and J by 8 bases, leaving 21 bases between them. The CDR3 runs to 16 residues. The DNA for the CDR3 is TGTGCCAGCAGCTACCGGACAGTGGGATCTAGGGATGAGCAGTTCTTC. Residues: CASSYRTVGSRDEQFF.

The chain is built from TRBV25-1 and TRBJ1-4; TRBD1 might be the D (5 bases). V dropped 4 bases and J dropped 0 bases, with 9 bases sitting between them. CDR3 length: 15 residues. Germline values: CDR1 MGHDK, CDR2 SYGVNS. CDR3 DNA: TGTGCCAGCAGTGCGCAGGGTTCAACTAATGAAAAACTGTTTTTT. Protein: CASSAQGSTNEKLFF.

The chain uses TRBV28 and TRBJ1-4, with 8 nucleotides matching TRBD1. Germline trimming cut 2 bases from V and 5 bases from J; bases unmatched to any gene: 4. The CDR3 totals 15 residues. CDR1 and CDR2 from the germline V gene are MDHEN and SYDVKM. CDR3 DNA sequence: TGTGCCAGCAGTTTAGGCAGGGGGCGGAATGAAAAACTGTTTTTT. Translated: CASSLGRGRNEKLFF. The whole variable domain, filled in from reference TRBV28 and TRBJ1-4, reads DVKVTQSSRYLVKRTGEKVFLECVQDMDHENMFWYRQDPGLGLRLIYFSYDVKMKEKGDIPEGYSVSREKKERFSLILESASTNQTSMYLCASSLGRGRNEKLFFGSGTQLSVL.

The chain links TRBV7-9 to TRBJ1-2; 7 bases agree with TRBD1. The ends lost 5 bases at V and 6 bases at J; junction bases unmatched: 12. CDR1 is SEHNR, CDR2 FQNEAQ, per germline (reference sequence). The CDR3 loop spans 15 amino acids. Here the CDR3 reads CASSVTKSTGNGYTF. The CDR3 region has the DNA TGTGCCAGCAGCGTCACGAAATCGACAGGGAATGGCTACACCTTC. The whole variable domain, remainder taken from reference TRBV7-9 and TRBJ1-2, is DTGVSQNPRHKITKRGQNVTFRCDPISEHNRLYWYRQTLGQGPEFLTYFQNEAQLEKSRLLSDRFSAERPKGSFSTLEIQRTEQGDSAMYLCASSVTKSTGNGYTFGSGTRLTVV.

This rearrangement joins TRBV6-5 to TRBJ2-2, with TRBD1 identical over 8 bases. The CDR3 has 15 amino acids. The J segment lost 6 bases and the V segment lost 6 bases, leaving 9 bases of the junction unmatched. The germline V gene has CDR1 MNHEY and CDR2 SVGAGI. This CDR3 is CASRYDRGLAGELFF. The CDR3 DNA reads TGTGCCAGCAGATATGACAGGGGTCTTGCCGGGGAGCTGTTTTTT.

CDR3 amino acids: CASSPAGGKTYEQYF. CDR3 bases: TGCGCCAGCAGCCCAGCGGGAGGCAAAACCTACGAGCAGTACTTC. The chain is built from TRBV4-1 and TRBJ2-7; 9 positions match TRBD2. There are 15 residues in the CDR3. Germline V CDR1 and CDR2: MGHRA, YSYEKL. V lost 4 bases to trimming and J lost 2 bases; unmatched junction nucleotides: 6.

The chain carries TRBV9 and TRBJ2-7; 11 nucleotides match TRBD2. The CDR3 length is 16 residues. CDR1 SGDLS and CDR2 YYNGEE come from the germline V gene. Germline trimming cut 0 bases from V and 7 bases from J; bases unmatched to any gene: 9. The CDR3 loop is CASSVVSLAGAGEQYF. In nucleotides, the CDR3 is TGTGCCAGCAGCGTAGTGTCACTAGCGGGAGCGGGAGAGCAGTACTTC.

The V gene is TRBV4-1, the J gene TRBJ1-2; the D is unclear. From germline, CDR1 is MGHRA and CDR2 YSYEKL. The length of the CDR3 is 15 residues. Trimming took 1 base from V and 6 from J, leaving 15 bases between them. The CDR3 reads CASSQVGARRHGYTF. CDR3 nucleotide sequence: TGCGCCAGCAGCCAAGTAGGAGCTCGGAGGCATGGCTACACCTTC.

CDR3 nucleotide sequence: TGTGCCAGCAGCTCAAACTACGGCGGGGAGCTGTTTTTT. It codes for CASSSNYGGELFF. V usage is TRBV7-3 and J usage is TRBJ2-2; D is uncertain. In germline, CDR1 is SGHTA, CDR2 FQGTGA. Trimming stripped 4 bases from V and 7 bases from J, with 10 bases between. There are 13 residues in the CDR3.

Only one count was recorded for this clone. The chain recombines TRBV28 with TRBJ2-7, with D maybe TRBD2 (6 bases). V gave up 2 bases and J gave up 0 bases, with 11 bases separating them. This CDR3 has 15 amino acids. Germline loops: CDR1 MDHEN, CDR2 SYDVKM. The DNA for the CDR3 is TGTGCCAGCAGTTTAATAGCGGATGACTCCTACGAGCAGTACTTC. Translated: CASSLIADDSYEQYF.